Reported below is one T cell receptor (beta chain). Its antigen remains unknown. The data derive from a study of cytomegalovirus exposure and HLA in healthy donors. Study conclusions and caveats: Some V segments, including TRBV6-2 and TRBV6-3, were excluded as indistinguishable.

PCR was performed using 60 Vbeta and 13 Jbeta primers. The table came from immunoSEQ multiplex PCR; TCRdb's copy has only in-frame clones and leaves some out. The table lists approximately 190,000 clones, approximately 70% of them singletons. Germline V CDR1 and CDR2: LGHNA, YNFKEQ. The CDR3 contains 15 residues. V lost 0 bases and J lost 7; bases outside the gene matches: 7. The chain is built from TRBV4-2 and TRBJ1-2, with 8 bases lining up with TRBD1. This clonotype originated in a man aged 35 to 55 in good health and CMV-seropositive. What was sequenced was PBMCs. CDR3 DNA: TGTGCCAGCAGCCAAGAATCGACAGGGGCGTTTGGCTACACCTTC. Translated: CASSQESTGAFGYTF.